These T cell receptor beta chains were read from a single sample in a study of glioma-infiltrating T cells after dendritic cell vaccination. Clones were read by immunoSEQ multiplex PCR, and TCRdb kept only the in-frame ones, dropping some. Here the sample spans about 76,000 clones, around nine tenths being singletons. The material was blood, obtained after dendritic cell vaccination. Receptor source: a human donor with glioblastoma. The CDR3 runs from the conserved cysteine through the conserved F or W. D genes are given only for firm matches. Not every row has a clone size; where given, it reads once, few, many or a size class.

d_call,j_call,clone_size,v_call,cdr3_nt,cdr3_aa
.,TRBJ2-7,.,TRBV7-3,TGTGCCAGCAGCGAATCAAGCGCCAGCTCCTACGAGCAGTACTTC,CASSESSASSYEQYF
TRBD1,TRBJ1-6,.,TRBV10-1,TGCGCCAGCAAAAGACAGGGTCTAAATAATTCACCCCTCCACTTT,CASKRQGLNNSPLHF
TRBD1,TRBJ2-7,.,TRBV13,TGTGCCAGCAGCTTTTTCCCCGACAGGGTGTATTACGAGCAGTACTTC,CASSFFPDRVYYEQYF
TRBD1,TRBJ2-2,.,TRBV6-6,TGTGCCAGCAGTTACTCGACAGGGGGCTATCACGGGGAGCTGTTTTTT,CASSYSTGGYHGELFF
.,TRBJ2-1,.,TRBV2,TGTGCCAGCAGTGACTCAGGGGCAGCTATCTACAATGAGCAGTTCTTC,CASSDSGAAIYNEQFF
TRBD2,TRBJ2-3,.,TRBV2,TGTGCCAGCAGGCACCTAGCGGGGGGGAGCACAGATACGCAGTATTTT,CASRHLAGGSTDTQYF
TRBD1,TRBJ2-5,.,TRBV6-5,TGTGCCAGCAGTTACCAGGGGGCAAGGGAGACCCAGTACTTC,CASSYQGARETQYF
.,TRBJ1-2,few,TRBV29-1,TGCAGCGTTGAGTTACAGGAGAACTATGGCTACACCTTC,CSVELQENYGYTF
.,TRBJ2-1,.,TRBV7-3,TGTGCCAGCAGCTTAATGGGGGGAGTGGCAAGTGAGCAGTTCTTC,CASSLMGGVASEQFF
.,TRBJ2-1,.,TRBV18,TGTGCCAGCTCACCGCTCAGGGGAACCGATAACAATGAGCAGTTCTTC,CASSPLRGTDNNEQFF
.,TRBJ2-5,.,TRBV5-4,TGTGCCAGCAGCTTAGGGGTGGGGGGCCAAGAGACCCAGTACTTC,CASSLGVGGQETQYF
TRBD1,TRBJ2-3,few,TRBV19,TGTGCCAGTAGTATAACCCCGACAGGGGATACGCAGTATTTT,CASSITPTGDTQYF
TRBD1,TRBJ1-2,.,TRBV2,TGTGCCAGCAGCGGACAGGTCAACTATGGCTACACCTTC,CASSGQVNYGYTF
TRBD1,TRBJ2-5,.,TRBV5-4,TGTGCCAGCAGCTCTACAGGGGTATCAGAGACCCAGTACTTC,CASSSTGVSETQYF
.,TRBJ2-2,few,TRBV5-1,TGCGCCAGCACCCCAGGGGCAGCCGGGGAGCTGTTTTTT,CASTPGAAGELFF
.,TRBJ2-7,.,TRBV7-2,TGTGCCAGCAGCTTTTACGTCCTAGGGAGGTACGAGCAGTACTTC,CASSFYVLGRYEQYF
.,TRBJ2-2,.,TRBV25-1,TGTGCCAGCAGGAAGGGACAAACCGCGAACACCGGGGAGCTGTTTTTT,CASRKGQTANTGELFF
.,TRBJ2-3,once,TRBV2,TGTGCCAGCAGTTTGGCACACCGGGGGACAGATACGCAGTATTTT,CASSLAHRGTDTQYF
TRBD2,TRBJ2-4,.,TRBV5-1,TGCGCCAGCAGTCGGGGGGGTAGCGACATTCAGTACTTC,CASSRGGSDIQYF
.,TRBJ1-4,.,TRBV15,TGTGCCACCAGCCGGCGGGAAACTAATGAAAAACTGTTTTTT,CATSRRETNEKLFF
TRBD1,TRBJ1-4,.,TRBV6-5,TGTGCCAGCAGCCTCCGGGACAGGGTCGAAAAACTGTTTTTT,CASSLRDRVEKLFF
.,TRBJ2-2,.,TRBV5-4,TGTGCCAGCAGCTTTAGGACAGCGAACACCGGGGAGCTGTTTTTT,CASSFRTANTGELFF
.,TRBJ2-7,.,TRBV5-1,TGCGCCAGCAGCTTGTTTGGCAACGAGCAGTACTTC,CASSLFGNEQYF
TRBD1,TRBJ1-1,.,TRBV15,TGTGCCACCACGGGGGACAGCGTCACTGAAGCTTTCTTT,CATTGDSVTEAFF
.,TRBJ2-1,.,TRBV7-2,TGTGCCAGCAGCCCGACAACCTACAATGAGCAGTTCTTC,CASSPTTYNEQFF
.,TRBJ1-4,.,TRBV5-1,TGCGCCAGCAGCTTAATTACGGCTAATGAAAAACTGTTTTTT,CASSLITANEKLFF
.,TRBJ2-5,.,TRBV5-4,TGTGCCAGCAGCCGTAGGGGATCCGGGACAACCCAAGAGACCCAGTACTTC,CASSRRGSGTTQETQYF
.,TRBJ2-5,.,TRBV7-9,TGTGCCAGCAGCTCCCGACCCCTTTGGGGGAGGAGGAGTGAGACCCAGTACTTC,CASSSRPLWGRRSETQYF
.,TRBJ2-7,few,TRBV7-9,TGTGCCAGCAGCTTAGTACGGAGCTCCTACGAGCAGTACTTC,CASSLVRSSYEQYF
.,TRBJ1-2,once,TRBV7-9,TGTGCCAGCAGCTTAGTATTGTCGGGACAAGATGGCTACACCTTC,CASSLVLSGQDGYTF
TRBD1,TRBJ2-7,.,TRBV4-1,TGCGCCAGCAGCCAAGGCCAAGGACAGGGGCGATCCTACGAGCAGTACTTC,CASSQGQGQGRSYEQYF
TRBD1,TRBJ1-2,.,TRBV7-9,TGTGCCAGCAGCCCAGGACAGGGGAACTATGGCTACACCTTC,CASSPGQGNYGYTF
.,TRBJ2-1,.,TRBV5-1,TGCGCCAGCGAGGGTGGGCATGAGCAGTTCTTC,CASEGGHEQFF
.,TRBJ2-3,.,TRBV19,TGTGCCAGTAGTACAGGGGCAGATACGCAGTATTTT,CASSTGADTQYF
TRBD1,TRBJ2-7,few,TRBV10-3,TGTGCCACAAGGGACAGGCTCTCCTACGAGCAGTACTTC,CATRDRLSYEQYF
.,TRBJ2-7,many,TRBV4-3,TGCGCCAGCAGCCAAGAAAGCGAGGGAAACAGGGAAGACCACGAGCAGTACTTC,CASSQESEGNREDHEQYF
.,TRBJ1-3,.,TRBV29-1,TGCAGCGTTGAGATACAGTGGGGAAACACCATATATTTT,CSVEIQWGNTIYF
.,TRBJ1-2,.,TRBV6-5,TGTGCCAGCAGACAACCACAGGGAGATGGCTACACCTTC,CASRQPQGDGYTF
TRBD2,TRBJ2-1,.,TRBV5-1,TGCGCCAGCAGCGAACAACCACTAGCGGACTCCTACAATGAGCAGTTCTTC,CASSEQPLADSYNEQFF
TRBD1,TRBJ2-1,.,TRBV2,TGTGCCAGCAGGAGCCGGACAGGTGTGGTCGGAAATGAGCAGTTCTTC,CASRSRTGVVGNEQFF
.,TRBJ1-4,few,TRBV10-3,TGTGCCATACAGGGTGAGTTGGGTGAAAAACTGTTTTTT,CAIQGELGEKLFF
.,TRBJ2-7,.,TRBV7-9,TGTGCCAGCAGCTTAATTTCCAGGCCCTACAACGAGCAGTACTTC,CASSLISRPYNEQYF
.,TRBJ2-7,.,TRBV2,TGTGCCAGCAGGCCCCGGGTCAACACCTACGAGCAGTACTTC,CASRPRVNTYEQYF
TRBD1,TRBJ1-5,.,TRBV4-1,TGCGCCAGCAGCCAAAGGGGGGACAGGGGCTATAGCAATCAGCCCCAGCATTTT,CASSQRGDRGYSNQPQHF
.,TRBJ1-1,.,TRBV5-6,TGTGCCAGCAGCCGCGCCCAAAACACTGAAGCTTTCTTT,CASSRAQNTEAFF
TRBD1,TRBJ1-2,.,TRBV2,TGTGCCTGCGGAGGTCCGGGACAGAGTGTCTATGGCTACACCTTC,CACGGPGQSVYGYTF
.,TRBJ1-2,.,TRBV7-2,TGTGCCAGCAGCTCCGACAGGCGCTATGGCTACACCTTC,CASSSDRRYGYTF
.,TRBJ2-2,.,TRBV5-1,TGCGCCAGCAGCTCGGACGGGACATTGAACACCGGGGAGCTGTTTTTT,CASSSDGTLNTGELFF
.,TRBJ2-7,.,TRBV19,TGTGCCAGTAGTATAGGTGGAGGGGTCGAGCAGTACTTC,CASSIGGGVEQYF
.,TRBJ2-5,once,TRBV27,TGTGCCAGCAGGCGGCTAACTGTTGGGGAGACCCAGTACTTC,CASRRLTVGETQYF
TRBD2,TRBJ2-5,.,TRBV5-1,TGCGCCAGCAGCTTGTCCCTTACTAGCGGGGCCCAAGAGACCCAGTACTTC,CASSLSLTSGAQETQYF
TRBD2,TRBJ2-3,.,TRBV7-7,TGTGCTAGCAGCTCCAACCCCCGGGGGGGGCACGTAGATACGCAGTATTTT,CASSSNPRGGHVDTQYF
TRBD2,TRBJ2-3,.,TRBV9,TGTGCCAGCAGCGTAGCGGGAGGGCCAGGAGATACGCAGTATTTT,CASSVAGGPGDTQYF
.,TRBJ2-5,.,TRBV11-2,TGTGCCAGCAGCTTAGTAGGCGTTAGAGGGACCCAGTACTTC,CASSLVGVRGTQYF
TRBD1,TRBJ2-7,.,TRBV5-4,TGTGCCAGCAGCGTAACAGGGGCCCTGGCCTACGAGCAGTACTTC,CASSVTGALAYEQYF
.,TRBJ2-3,.,TRBV11-2,TGTGCCAGCAGCCCCAATGGCAGAGATACGCAGTATTTT,CASSPNGRDTQYF
.,TRBJ2-1,once,TRBV4-1,TGCGCCAGCAGCCAAGTGATACCCGGGGGAGTGAACAATGAGCAGTTCTTC,CASSQVIPGGVNNEQFF
.,TRBJ2-2,.,TRBV2,TGTGCCAGCAGTGAACGGACTGGAGCAGGATCCACCGGGGAGCTGTTTTTT,CASSERTGAGSTGELFF
.,TRBJ2-5,.,TRBV5-1,TGCGCCAGCAGCAGACTCGGGACTCCACAAGAGACCCAGTACTTC,CASSRLGTPQETQYF
.,TRBJ2-3,.,TRBV27,TGTGCCAGCAGGAACAGCCTGTATACGCAGTATTTT,CASRNSLYTQYF